This T cell receptor beta chain is from a study of blood T cells in healthy people across ages. There are a few counts of this clonotype. The antigen is not known. A sample-barcoded 5' primer and a J-beta primer mix were used in a second PCR of roughly 6 to 11 cycles. TCRdb passed the 5' RACE reads through MiXCR, listing each CDR3 protein once. The sample lists some 1.6 million distinct CDR3 sequences, roughly a third occurring once. The CDR3 has 15 residues. Germline lookup yields CDR1 MGHRA and CDR2 YSYEKL. Study-wide results and caveats: Researchers judged that diversity estimates from one million T cells fell short of true values. More naive CD4+ cells and higher diversity were found in long-lived than in aged donors.

The gene calls are TRBV4-1 and TRBJ1-4; 10 positions agree with TRBD2. The J call is doubtful: the DNA matches TRBJ2-2 better. This TCR was recovered from a woman aged 30 to 39 in good health. Sequencing input: blood. The CDR3, as DNA: TGCGCCAGCAGCCAAGACCCGGGACTAGCGGGGGAGCTGTTTTTT. Protein sequence: CASSQDPGLAGELFF.